Below are 20 T cell receptor beta chains sequenced from a single sample in a study of cytomegalovirus exposure and HLA in healthy donors. PCR was performed using 60 Vbeta and 13 Jbeta primers. Produced via immunoSEQ multiplex PCR; TCRdb's table is partial and in-frame only. The data show about 120,000 clones, 74% seen once. Sequencing was done on a sample of PBMCs. Receptors were obtained from a male donor in good health and CMV-seronegative.

The chain couples TRBV21-1 to TRBJ1-5. TRBV21-1 is assigned pseudogene status. CDR3 size: 15 residues. The CDR3 DNA is TGTGCCAGCAGCAAAAAACTCGATAGCAATCAGCCCCAGCATTTT. Translation gives CASSKKLDSNQPQHF.

The chain is built from TRBV5-4 and TRBJ2-3, with 9 positions matching TRBD1. The germline gives CDR1 SGHNT, CDR2 YYREEE (reference sequence). CDR3 length: 15 residues. The ends lost 4 bases at V and 0 bases at J; junction bases unmatched: 3. In nucleotides, the CDR3 is TGTGCCAGCAGCCCGGGACAGGGTAGCACAGATACGCAGTATTTT. Protein sequence: CASSPGQGSTDTQYF.

This clone was recorded only once. The V and J genes are TRBV28 and TRBJ1-2, with 7 bases lining up with TRBD1. The ends lost 2 bases at V and 8 bases at J; junction bases unmatched: 5. The CDR3 runs to 13 residues. CDR1 is MDHEN, CDR2 SYDVKM, per germline. In DNA form, the CDR3 reads TGTGCCAGCAGTTTAGCCGGACAGGTCGGCTACACCTTC. Translated: CASSLAGQVGYTF.

This clone was seen only a few times. The CDR3 DNA reads as TGTGCCAGTAGTATAGATCAGGGCCGCAATCAGCCCCAGCATTTT. This encodes CASSIDQGRNQPQHF. The chain employs TRBV19 and TRBJ1-5; weak D call: TRBD1 (5 bases). V dropped 0 bases and J dropped 2 bases, with 8 bases sitting between them. Per the germline V gene, CDR1 is LNHDA and CDR2 is SQIVND (reference sequence). The CDR3 has 15 amino acids. Full variable domain (rest looked up from reference TRBV19 and TRBJ1-5): DGGITQSPKYLFRKEGQNVTLSCEQNLNHDAMYWYRQDPGQGLRLIYYSQIVNDFQKGDIAEGYSVSREKKESFPLTVTSAQKNPTAFYLCASSIDQGRNQPQHFGDGTRLSIL.

V is TRBV4-1 and J is TRBJ2-2; TRBD1 matches 9 bases. The CDR3 consists of 17 residues. J was trimmed by 7 bases and V by 0 bases; bases with no gene match: 9. Per germline, CDR1 MGHRA and CDR2 YSYEKL. The CDR3 nucleotides are TGCGCCAGCAGCCAAGATATCGGGACAGGGCTGATCGGGGAGCTGTTTTTT. Translation gives CASSQDIGTGLIGELFF.

To note about this clone: Germline and junction disagree at one end, which may indicate a read error. This chain joins TRBV7-7 and TRBJ2-2, with 14 bases identical to TRBD2. The CDR3 extends over 17 amino acids. Germline CDR1 and CDR2: SSHAT and FNYEAQ (reference sequence). The CDR3 DNA reads as TGTGCTAGCAGCTTAGTGACTAGCGGGAGGGCAACCGGGGAGCTGTTTTTT. Translating gives CASSLVTSGRATGELFF.

This clone has more than one count but fewer than ten. The rearrangement joins TRBV4-2 to TRBJ2-7; 8 nucleotides match TRBD1. This CDR3 comprises 17 residues. CDR1 is LGHNA and CDR2 is YNFKEQ in the germline V gene. The CDR3 reads CASRDRLGKSGSYEQYF. The DNA for the CDR3 is TGTGCATCCAGGGACAGGTTGGGTAAAAGCGGCTCCTACGAGCAGTACTTC.

The chain is built from TRBV5-1 and TRBJ1-1; D uncertain. Germline CDR1 is SGHRS and CDR2 is YFSETQ. The V gene lost 3 bases and the J gene lost 7 bases, with 16 bases spanning the gap. CDR3 length equals 14 residues. The CDR3 loop is CASSSLSRGLEAFF. The CDR3 region has the DNA TGCGCCAGCAGCTCCCTTTCTCGTGGGCTTGAAGCTTTCTTT. The variable domain in full, completed from reference TRBV5-1 and TRBJ1-1, reads KAGVTQTPRYLIKTRGQQVTLSCSPISGHRSVSWYQQTPGQGLQFLFEYFSETQRNKGNFPGRFSGRQFSNSRSEMNVSTLELGDSALYLCASSSLSRGLEAFFGQGTRLTVV.

Only a few counts were recorded for this clone. The V and J genes are TRBV4-2 and TRBJ2-5; 8 nucleotides agree with TRBD2. V gave up 0 bases and J gave up 5 bases; unmatched junction bases: 8. The CDR3 is 16 residues long. Germline V gene sequence: CDR1 LGHNA, CDR2 YNFKEQ. The CDR3: CASSQDRSGGTETQYF. In nucleotides, the CDR3 is TGTGCCAGCAGCCAAGATCGGAGCGGGGGAACGGAGACCCAGTACTTC.

The chain combines TRBV11-1 with TRBJ1-1; D uncertain. Trimming pared 5 bases from V and 3 bases from J, leaving 13 bases between. Germline V gene sequence: CDR1 SGHAT, CDR2 FQDESV (reference sequence). The CDR3 consists of 14 residues. CDR3 bases: TGTGCCAGCAGCCCACCGGGAGTCTACACTGAAGCTTTCTTT. Its translation: CASSPPGVYTEAFF.

This chain's CDR3 is CASSYDRNNSPLHF. The DNA for the CDR3 is TGTGCCAGCAGTTATGACAGAAATAATTCACCCCTCCACTTT. The V and J genes are TRBV7-9 and TRBJ1-6; perhaps TRBD1 as D (5 bases). V gave up 6 bases and J gave up 5 bases, with 11 bases separating them. The CDR3 consists of 14 residues. Germline CDR1 reads SEHNR; CDR2 reads FQNEAQ (reference sequence). Together with reference TRBV7-9 and TRBJ1-6, the CDR3 gives the full variable domain: DTGVSQNPRHKITKRGQNVTFRCDPISEHNRLYWYRQTLGQGPEFLTYFQNEAQLEKSRLLSDRFSAERPKGSFSTLEIQRTEQGDSAMYLCASSYDRNNSPLHFGNGTRLTVT.

As for this clone: Additional DNA sequences in this sample encode the identical CDR3. As DNA, the CDR3 is TGTGCCAGCAGTTACTCGCGTCAAGTCACCGGGGAGCTGTTTTTT. This translates into CASSYSRQVTGELFF. This chain links TRBV6-5 with TRBJ2-2; D uncertain. Between the trimmed V and J ends, which lost 0 bases and 4 bases, there was a span of 9 bases. The CDR3 spans 15 residues. The germline gives CDR1 MNHEY, CDR2 SVGAGI.

The count of this clone is one. The chain couples TRBV7-2 to TRBJ1-6; D unresolved. The CDR3 is 16 amino acids. V was trimmed by 0 bases and J by 7 bases, leaving 13 bases between them. Germline assignment: CDR1 SGHTA and CDR2 FQGNSA. The CDR3 sequence is CASSLAQERLNSPLHF. CDR3 nucleotides: TGTGCCAGCAGCTTAGCGCAAGAACGGTTAAATTCACCCCTCCACTTT.

The chain recombines TRBV5-8 with TRBJ1-5; a weak D match, TRBD1 (6 bases). Germline-derived CDR1 and CDR2 are SGHTS and YDEGEE. The CDR3 is 15 amino acids. The germline V and J ends were trimmed by 4 bases and 1 base, with 12 bases remaining between them. The CDR3 DNA reads as TGTGCCAGCAGCGTCTCAGGGGCGAGCAATCAGCCCCAGCATTTT. Translated: CASSVSGASNQPQHF.

This chain's CDR3 is CAWAGTGYGETQYF. DNA of the CDR3: TGTGCCTGGGCCGGGACAGGGTATGGGGAGACCCAGTACTTC. The genes are TRBV30 and TRBJ2-5; the match to TRBD1 covers 9 bases. The CDR3 contains 14 residues. Germline CDR1 GTSNPN, CDR2 SVGIG (reference sequence). Losses at the gene ends were 5 bases for V and 5 bases for J; bases not matched to a gene: 9.

This clone occurred a few times. The chain links TRBV11-2 to TRBJ1-2, with D perhaps TRBD1 (6 bases). Germline V gene data show CDR1 as SGHAT and CDR2 as FQNNGV. CDR3 length: 12 amino acids. Trimming stripped 5 bases from V and 9 bases from J, with 13 bases between. DNA of the CDR3: TGTGCCAGCAGCCAACGGACAGCACGCTACACCTTC. Protein: CASSQRTARYTF.

The V gene is TRBV9, the J gene TRBJ2-5; D call uncertain. V shed 1 base and J shed 5 bases, with 12 bases lying between them. Germline V gives CDR1 SGDLS, CDR2 YYNGEE. The CDR3 has 14 amino acids. DNA of the CDR3: TGTGCCAGCAGCGTACAGCCGGGTGCGGAGACCCAGTACTTC. It codes for CASSVQPGAETQYF.

The rearrangement links TRBV4-3 to TRBJ2-5; 8 bases are shared with TRBD2. Germline V gene lookup returns CDR1 LGHNA and CDR2 YSLEER. This CDR3 comprises 16 residues. V lost 0 bases, J lost 7 bases, and 10 bases stayed unmatched. CDR3 amino acids: CASSQDVGLAGGTQYF. CDR3 sequence (DNA): TGCGCCAGCAGCCAAGATGTGGGTCTAGCGGGCGGGACCCAGTACTTC.

The chain links TRBV19 to TRBJ2-3; D may be TRBD1 (6 bases). Germline loops: CDR1 LNHDA, CDR2 SQIVND (reference sequence). The V end was cut by 3 bases, the J end by 3 bases, with 13 bases between. The CDR3 covers 15 residues. The CDR3 bases are TGTGCCAGTAGTATGGGTGGCAGGGGAACAGATACGCAGTATTTT. It encodes CASSMGGRGTDTQYF.

This clone was detected only a few times. V usage is TRBV7-9 and J usage is TRBJ1-3; D is perhaps TRBD1 (5 bases). Trimming pared 4 bases from V and 0 bases from J, leaving 19 bases between. Germline V gene sequence: CDR1 SEHNR, CDR2 FQNEAQ (reference sequence). CDR3 size: 18 residues. The CDR3 here is CASSYPLTAGSSGNTIYF. The CDR3 DNA reads as TGTGCCAGCAGCTACCCACTGACAGCGGGGAGCTCTGGAAACACCATATATTTT. Combining the CDR3 with reference TRBV7-9 and TRBJ1-3 gives the whole variable domain DTGVSQNPRHKITKRGQNVTFRCDPISEHNRLYWYRQTLGQGPEFLTYFQNEAQLEKSRLLSDRFSAERPKGSFSTLEIQRTEQGDSAMYLCASSYPLTAGSSGNTIYFGEGSWLTVV.